Below, 30 T cell receptor beta chains from the same sample are listed, as sequenced in a study of control samples from healthy donors and cancer patients. Libraries were prepared by immunoSEQ multiplex PCR; TCRdb keeps only in-frame clonotypes and omits some of them. The table includes 54,000 or so clones, roughly 96% detected once. Sequenced: blood. The receptors derive from a man aged 30-40 years in good health.

The genes are TRBV27 and TRBJ2-7; TRBD1 might be the D (5 bases). The CDR3 contains 14 residues. Germline V gene sequence: CDR1 MNHEY, CDR2 SMNVEV (reference sequence). Trimming cost V 4 bases and J 7 bases, with 17 bases left between them. In nucleotides, the CDR3 is TGTGCCAGCAGTTCAAGGGGTAGGGTCGGGGAGCAGTACTTC. It encodes CASSSRGRVGEQYF.

This rearrangement joins TRBV4-1 to TRBJ1-1; D is perhaps TRBD1 (5 bases). This CDR3 comprises 13 residues. Trimming cost V 8 bases and J 1 base, with 11 bases left between them. The germline V gene has CDR1 MGHRA and CDR2 YSYEKL. The CDR3 region is CASAVGGNTEAFF. CDR3 DNA: TGCGCCAGCGCGGTCGGGGGGAACACTGAAGCTTTCTTT.

This chain connects TRBV29-1 to TRBJ1-1; D might be TRBD1 (5 bases). This CDR3 comprises 13 residues. The germline V gene has CDR1 SQVTM and CDR2 ANQGSEA. Trimming cost V 4 bases and J 4 bases, with 13 bases left between them. DNA for the CDR3: TGCAGCGTTGGATCCGGGGGGGGCACTGAAGCTTTCTTT. Translated: CSVGSGGGTEAFF.

The CDR3 loop is CASSNLTSGAYNEQFF. The CDR3 region has the DNA TGTGCCAGCAGTAACTTGACTAGCGGGGCCTACAATGAGCAGTTCTTC. The V call is TRBV6-2 or TRBV6-3, the J call TRBJ2-1; 11 bases line up with TRBD2. Germline lookup yields CDR1 MNHEY and CDR2 SVGEGT. V gave up 5 bases and J gave up 2 bases; unmatched junction bases: 5. This CDR3 comprises 16 residues.

The V and J genes are TRBV9 and TRBJ2-3, with 14 bases lining up with TRBD2. Trimming removed 3 bases from V and 5 bases from J; junction bases left unmatched: 5. The CDR3 has 16 residues. CDR1 SGDLS and CDR2 YYNGEE come from the germline V gene. CDR3 protein: CASSARLAGGQDTQYF. Written as DNA, the CDR3 is TGTGCCAGCAGCGCCAGACTAGCGGGAGGGCAAGATACGCAGTATTTT.

V and J are TRBV20-1 and TRBJ2-1; D not certain. From germline, CDR1 is DFQATT and CDR2 SNEGSKA (reference sequence). The CDR3 sequence is 10 residues long. V shed 1 base and J shed 9 bases, with 4 bases lying between them. The CDR3 DNA is TGCAGTGCTAGAGGGTTTGAGCAGTTCTTC. Its translation is CSARGFEQFF.

The chain links TRBV6-5 to TRBJ1-2; TRBD1 might be the D (5 bases). Trimming stripped 7 bases from V and 4 bases from J, with 13 bases between. This CDR3 comprises 13 residues. Germline V lookup: CDR1 MNHEY, CDR2 SVGAGI. In DNA, the CDR3 is TGTGCCAGCATCGAGGGACGGGTCTATGGCTACACCTTC. This codes for CASIEGRVYGYTF.

The chain links TRBV13 to TRBJ2-1; tentative D call: TRBD1 (7 bases). Germline V lookup: CDR1 PRHDT, CDR2 FYEKMQ (reference sequence). There are 19 residues in the CDR3. Trimming pared 1 base from V and 1 base from J, leaving 20 bases between. The CDR3 is CASSLERGGGLLSYNEQFF. The CDR3 DNA sequence: TGTGCCAGCAGCTTAGAGCGCGGAGGGGGCCTTTTATCCTACAATGAGCAGTTCTTC.

This rearrangement joins TRBV21-1 to TRBJ1-5; the table names TRBD1, a call not compared with the DNA. TRBV21-1 is designated a pseudogene. The CDR3 extends over 21 amino acids. CDR3 residues: CASRRLHNPDRGRYGNQPQHF. The CDR3 nucleotides are TGTGCCAGCAGAAGGCTCCATAACCCGGACAGGGGGCGTTATGGCAATCAGCCCCAGCATTTT.

The chain has TRBV5-1 and TRBJ2-2; the D gene is possibly TRBD2 (5 bases). The CDR3 length is 13 residues. The germline V gene has CDR1 SGHRS and CDR2 YFSETQ. V was cut by 3 bases and J by 5 bases, with 8 bases left in between. In nucleotides, the CDR3 is TGCGCCAGCAGCTCAGAGGGTACCGGGGAGCTGTTTTTT. Protein sequence: CASSSEGTGELFF.

The rearrangement links TRBV15 to TRBJ2-7; weak D call: TRBD2 (7 bases). The CDR3 length is 17 residues. Germline V CDR1 and CDR2: LNHNV, YYDKDF (reference sequence). The V end lost 1 base, the J end lost 6 bases, and 22 bases lay between the germline ends. The CDR3: CATSRVLGEGPGAEQYF. The CDR3 DNA reads TGTGCCACCAGCAGAGTATTGGGGGAGGGCCCAGGGGCCGAGCAGTACTTC.

This chain uses TRBV5-1 with TRBJ1-2; TRBD1 might be the D (6 bases). The germline CDR1 and CDR2 sequences are SGHRS and YFSETQ. The CDR3 runs to 13 residues. V was pared by 2 bases and J by 7 bases, with 12 bases between. CDR3 protein: CASSFEGDGGYTF. The DNA for the CDR3 is TGCGCCAGCAGCTTTGAGGGGGATGGTGGCTACACCTTC.

Regarding this clone: Here the CDR3 omits its conserved ending phenylalanine or tryptophan, so a read error is the likely source. J is TRBJ1-1 and V is TRBV3-1 (or the pseudogene TRBV3-2); 7 bases match TRBD1. The germline gives CDR1 LGHDT, CDR2 YNNKEL (reference sequence). V shed 3 bases, J shed 6 bases, and the junction held 7 bases outside the gene matches. The CDR3 runs to 14 residues. CDR3 DNA: TGTGCCAGCAGCCACCGACAGGGAGGGGCTGAAGCTTTCTCT. Protein sequence: CASSHRQGGAEAFS.

The CDR3 DNA sequence: TGTGCCAGCAGCCAAGGTCCCCAGCCTAACACTGAAGCTTTCTTT. Residues: CASSQGPQPNTEAFF. J is TRBJ1-1 and V is TRBV3-1 (or the pseudogene TRBV3-2); D gene uncertain. Trimming removed 1 base at V and 2 bases at J, with 11 bases between. Germline CDR1 reads LGHDT; CDR2 reads YNNKEL (reference sequence). The CDR3 runs to 15 residues.

This chain uses TRBV7-2 with TRBJ1-1; no clear D gene. Germline CDR1 SGHTA, CDR2 FQGNSA. Trimming took 5 bases from V and 1 from J, leaving 8 bases between them. The length of the CDR3 is 13 residues. The CDR3 here is CASSPGSNTEAFF. The CDR3 region has the DNA TGTGCCAGCAGCCCCGGGTCGAACACTGAAGCTTTCTTT.

This chain connects TRBV30 to TRBJ2-2; 7 nucleotides align to TRBD2. The CDR3 is made up of 14 amino acids. Per the germline V gene, CDR1 is GTSNPN and CDR2 is SVGIG (reference sequence). J gave up 1 base and V 5 bases, and 4 bases lay outside the gene matches. The CDR3 sequence is CAWAPSGNTGELFF. CDR3 DNA: TGTGCCTGGGCCCCTAGCGGGAACACCGGGGAGCTGTTTTTT.

This chain uses TRBV7-2 with TRBJ2-7; 8 bases fit TRBD1. The CDR3 is made up of 14 amino acids. Trimming cost V 3 bases and J 4 bases; bases outside gene matches: 5. Per germline, CDR1 SGHTA and CDR2 FQGNSA. CDR3 amino acids: CASSFYTGGYEQYF. CDR3 DNA sequence: TGTGCCAGCAGCTTTTATACAGGGGGATACGAGCAGTACTTC.

This sequence joins TRBV6-2 or TRBV6-3 and TRBJ2-7; the D gene is possibly TRBD2 (6 bases). The CDR3 has 16 amino acids. V shed 2 bases and J shed 1 base, with 15 bases lying between them. Germline CDR1 and CDR2: MNHEY and SVGEGT. DNA of the CDR3: TGTGCCAGCAGTTACCCCGGGACTCCTCCTTCCTACGAGCAGTACTTC. It yields the protein CASSYPGTPPSYEQYF.

The rearrangement joins TRBV27 to TRBJ1-5; D may be TRBD1 (5 bases). CDR3 length: 17 residues. V was shortened by 5 bases and J by 1 base, with 18 bases between the two germline ends. Germline assignment: CDR1 MNHEY and CDR2 SMNVEV (reference sequence). The CDR3, as DNA: TGTGCCAGCAGTCCCCAGGGTTTCTCATGGAGCAATCAGCCCCAGCATTTT. Translated: CASSPQGFSWSNQPQHF.

Here the CDR3 DNA reads TGCGCCAGCAGCTTGGCACCTATGAACACTGAAGCTTTCTTT. It translates to CASSLAPMNTEAFF. The V and J genes are TRBV5-1 and TRBJ1-1; D is unclear. The CDR3 covers 14 residues. Per the germline V gene, CDR1 is SGHRS and CDR2 is YFSETQ. Trimming removed 0 bases from V and 0 bases from J, with 6 bases in between.

The rearrangement uses TRBV18 and TRBJ2-7; the match to TRBD1 covers 7 bases. With 3 bases clipped from V and 3 bases from J, the junction kept 8 bases outside the gene matches. This CDR3 spans 15 amino acids. CDR1 and CDR2 (germline): KGHSH, LQKENI. In DNA form, the CDR3 reads TGTGCCAGCTCACCTCAGGACAGGAGTTACTACGAGCAGTACTTC. It is translated as CASSPQDRSYYEQYF.

CDR3 DNA: TGTGCCAGTAGTATCCTACAGGGTGGGATGAATTCACCCCTCCACTTT. Protein product: CASSILQGGMNSPLHF. This chain joins TRBV19 and TRBJ1-6, with D perhaps matching TRBD1 (6 bases). The germline gives CDR1 LNHDA, CDR2 SQIVND (reference sequence). V lost 3 bases to trimming and J lost 7 bases, with 16 bases between them. This CDR3 comprises 16 residues. Complete variable domain (other parts from reference TRBV19 and TRBJ1-6): DGGITQSPKYLFRKEGQNVTLSCEQNLNHDAMYWYRQDPGQGLRLIYYSQIVNDFQKGDIAEGYSVSREKKESFPLTVTSAQKNPTAFYLCASSILQGGMNSPLHFGNGTRLTVT.

This chain joins TRBV28 and TRBJ1-5; D possibly corresponds to TRBD1 (5 bases). The CDR3 sequence is 14 residues long. V gave up 6 bases and J gave up 0 bases, with 9 bases separating them. From germline, CDR1 is MDHEN and CDR2 SYDVKM. The CDR3 nucleotides read TGTGCCAGCAGCCGCAGGGATAGCAATCAGCCCCAGCATTTT. Encoded protein: CASSRRDSNQPQHF. Together with reference TRBV28 and TRBJ1-5, the CDR3 gives the full variable domain: DVKVTQSSRYLVKRTGEKVFLECVQDMDHENMFWYRQDPGLGLRLIYFSYDVKMKEKGDIPEGYSVSREKKERFSLILESASTNQTSMYLCASSRRDSNQPQHFGDGTRLSIL.

The rearrangement joins TRBV7-6 to TRBJ1-4; D gene unclear. The CDR3 runs to 16 residues. V dropped 1 base and J dropped 6 bases, with 15 bases sitting between them. Per germline, CDR1 SGHVS and CDR2 FNYEAQ. The CDR3 region has the DNA TGTGCCAGCAGCTTAGAGTCGCGGTTTCCGGATGAAAAACTGTTTTTT. This translates into CASSLESRFPDEKLFF.

The gene calls are TRBV18 and TRBJ2-2; 9 nucleotides match TRBD1. CDR1 KGHSH and CDR2 LQKENI come from the germline V gene. V dropped 3 bases and J dropped 5; count of bases not matched to a gene: 4. This CDR3 has 15 residues. The DNA for the CDR3 is TGTGCCAGCTCACCGGACAGGGGAAGGACCGGGGAGCTGTTTTTT. Translation gives CASSPDRGRTGELFF.

The rearrangement uses TRBV19 and TRBJ2-1; 15 bases map to TRBD2. Germline-derived CDR1 and CDR2 are LNHDA and SQIVND (reference sequence). V was pared by 5 bases and J by 0 bases, with 8 bases of the junction left unmatched. The CDR3 is 19 residues long. CDR3 region: CASSPRTSGRASSYNEQFF. CDR3 nucleotide sequence: TGTGCCAGTAGTCCCCGGACTAGCGGGAGGGCCAGCTCCTACAATGAGCAGTTCTTC.

This chain links TRBV7-2 with TRBJ1-6; 9 bases align to TRBD1. This CDR3 contains 16 residues. V trimming: 2 bases; J trimming: 8 bases; junction bases outside the gene matches: 7. From germline, CDR1 is SGHTA and CDR2 FQGNSA. In DNA form, the CDR3 reads TGTGCCAGCAGCTTACTTACAGGGGGCCTTGATTCACCCCTCCACTTT. Translated, it gives CASSLLTGGLDSPLHF.

The V and J genes are TRBV5-1 and TRBJ1-2, with 7 bases fitting TRBD1. Germline V gene data show CDR1 as SGHRS and CDR2 as YFSETQ. V was pared by 6 bases and J by 3 bases, with 8 bases of the junction left unmatched. The CDR3 covers 14 residues. CDR3 residues: CASTGQNIDYGYTF. As DNA, the CDR3 is TGCGCCAGCACGGGACAGAATATTGACTATGGCTACACCTTC.

V and J are TRBV6-6 and TRBJ2-1, with D perhaps given as TRBD1 or TRBD2 (6 bases each). CDR1 is MNHNY, CDR2 SVGAGI, per germline (reference sequence). The CDR3 sequence is 16 residues long. V was clipped by 6 bases and J by 6 bases, with 21 bases between them. CDR3 amino acids: CASRKDSHLGGNEQFF. The CDR3 DNA is TGTGCCAGCAGGAAGGACAGTCATCTGGGGGGCAATGAGCAGTTCTTC.

The V call is TRBV29-1, the J call TRBJ2-1; 14 bases are shared with TRBD2. Per germline, CDR1 SQVTM and CDR2 ANQGSEA. The CDR3 runs to 15 residues. Trimming removed 7 bases from V and 7 bases from J; junction bases left unmatched: 9. The DNA of the CDR3 is TGCAGCGAGCAATCCGGGACTAGCGGGAGAAATGAGCAGTTCTTC. This gives the protein CSEQSGTSGRNEQFF.